The clone carrying this T cell receptor beta chain came up once. What it recognizes is unknown. This record belongs to a study of cytomegalovirus exposure and HLA in healthy donors. The germline gives CDR1 MGHRA, CDR2 YSYEKL. The CDR3 contains 14 residues. Trimming stripped 3 bases from V and 3 bases from J, with 9 bases between. Using immunoSEQ multiplex PCR, the repertoire was profiled, and TCRdb retains in-frame clones only, with some absent. Among tens of thousands of clones listed, 94% were seen once. General study findings and limits: It was reported that the classifier diagnosed cytomegalovirus status with high specificity and sensitivity in both the original and validation cohorts. That first-cohort TCR clusters tended to co-occur in the 100 to 150 validation repertoires was found in a later analysis.

This clonotype originated in a young woman in good health and CMV-seropositive. Sequencing was performed on PBMCs. The chain uses TRBV4-1 and TRBJ1-5; no reliable D call. The CDR3 DNA is TGCGCCAGCAGCCACCTACAGAACAATCAGCCCCAGCATTTT. This translates into CASSHLQNNQPQHF.